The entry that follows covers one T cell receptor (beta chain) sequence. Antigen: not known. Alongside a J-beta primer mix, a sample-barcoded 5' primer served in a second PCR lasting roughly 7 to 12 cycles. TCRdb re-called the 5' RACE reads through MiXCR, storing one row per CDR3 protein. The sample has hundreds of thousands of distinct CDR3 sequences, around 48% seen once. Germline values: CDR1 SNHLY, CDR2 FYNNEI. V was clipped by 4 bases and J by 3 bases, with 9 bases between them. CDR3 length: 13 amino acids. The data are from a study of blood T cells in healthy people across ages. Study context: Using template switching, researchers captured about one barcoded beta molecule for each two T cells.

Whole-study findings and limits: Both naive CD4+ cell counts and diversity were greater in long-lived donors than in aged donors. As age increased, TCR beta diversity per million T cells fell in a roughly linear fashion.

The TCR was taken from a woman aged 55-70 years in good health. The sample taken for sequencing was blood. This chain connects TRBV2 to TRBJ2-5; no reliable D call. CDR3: CASSVYREETQYF. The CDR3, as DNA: TGTGCCAGCAGTGTTTACCGGGAAGAGACCCAGTACTTC.